This T cell receptor beta chain was profiled in a study of post-analysis software for immune sequencing data. At the level of the study: Relapsing-remitting, secondary progressive and progressive-relapsing forms of multiple sclerosis all featured among disease courses. Overall study findings and caveats: TRBV5-6, TRBV5-1 and TRBV20-1 belonged to a set of roughly five TRBV segments that were more frequent in patients than controls. Same-batch preparations were strongly co-clustered by F measure. In multiple sclerosis, normalized Chao1 diversity was significantly below that of controls.

The CDR3 extends over 14 amino acids. Germline CDR1 and CDR2: DFQATT and SNEGSKA (reference sequence). V shed 3 bases and J 0 bases; nucleotides not matched to a gene: 4. cDNA libraries of TCR beta carried unique molecular identifiers. From approximately 1 to 10 million T cells, 400,000 to 550,000 cDNA molecules were obtained. TCRdb called the PCR reads again in MiXCR, with one record for every CDR3 protein. The table includes around 710,000 distinct CDR3 sequences, roughly 46% detected once. With regard to this clonotype: Its antigen is not identified.

The chain links TRBV20-1 to TRBJ2-7, with 8 bases identical to TRBD2. The receptor was derived from a girl under 18 with multiple sclerosis. Input material: blood. The CDR3 DNA is TGCAGTGCTAGGGGAAGCGGGGGCTCCTACGAGCAGTACTTC. Its protein product is CSARGSGGSYEQYF.